This T cell receptor beta chain was observed in a study of blood T cell repertoires in COVID-19. Study-level information: Sites in the United States, Italy and Spain provided acute and convalescent COVID-19 samples. Sources were T cells, B-cell-depleted T cells, or PBMCs; the material itself was cDNA or gDNA.

V lost 6 bases and J 2 bases, leaving 7 bases between the germline ends. The CDR3 totals 13 residues. The germline CDR1 and CDR2 sequences are MDHEN and SYDVKM. Original methodology: Amplifying reference gene primers gave estimates of nucleated cell counts. TCRdb's copy holds only in-frame clones and misses some; the assay was immunoSEQ multiplex PCR. V and J calls and clone size are given by that table; D and trimming were obtained from the DNA. The data show some 21,000 clones, around 70% seen once. The chain carries TRBV28 and TRBJ1-4, with D hard to call. This receptor was taken from a human donor in a cohort sampled during active or convalescent COVID-19. The specimen sequenced was peripheral blood. The CDR3 region is CASREATNEKLFF. The CDR3 region has the DNA TGTGCCAGCAGAGAGGCGACTAATGAAAAACTGTTTTTT.